The following is a TCR beta chain sequence with its context. Antigen: not known. This record comes from a study of cytomegalovirus exposure and HLA in healthy donors. PCR used 60 Vbeta primers and 13 Jbeta primers. TCRdb keeps only in-frame clones here, not all; method: immunoSEQ multiplex PCR. In all, the sample yields around 77,000 clones. General study results and limits: Being indistinguishable, some V segments were excluded, TRBV6-2 and TRBV6-3 among them.

With 0 bases clipped from V and 4 bases from J, the junction kept 3 bases outside the gene matches. This CDR3 spans 16 amino acids. Germline CDR1 reads MNHNS; CDR2 reads SASEGT. The chain is built from TRBV6-1 and TRBJ2-3, with TRBD1 matching over 11 bases. The sample taken for sequencing was PBMCs. This TCR derives from a man aged 45 to 65 in good health and CMV-seropositive. The CDR3 here is CASSEAGTGGADTQYF. The CDR3 nucleotides read TGTGCCAGCAGTGAAGCAGGGACAGGGGGAGCAGATACGCAGTATTTT.